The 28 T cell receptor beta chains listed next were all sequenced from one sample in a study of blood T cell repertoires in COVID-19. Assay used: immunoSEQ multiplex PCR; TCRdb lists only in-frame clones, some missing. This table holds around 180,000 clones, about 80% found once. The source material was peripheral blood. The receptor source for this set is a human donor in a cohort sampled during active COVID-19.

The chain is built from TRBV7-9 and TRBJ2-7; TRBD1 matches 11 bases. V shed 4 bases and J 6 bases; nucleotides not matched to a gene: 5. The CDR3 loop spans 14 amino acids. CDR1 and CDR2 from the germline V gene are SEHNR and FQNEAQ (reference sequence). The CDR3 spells CASSSRTGGGEQYF. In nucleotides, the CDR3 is TGTGCCAGCAGCTCCCGGACAGGGGGCGGCGAGCAGTACTTC.

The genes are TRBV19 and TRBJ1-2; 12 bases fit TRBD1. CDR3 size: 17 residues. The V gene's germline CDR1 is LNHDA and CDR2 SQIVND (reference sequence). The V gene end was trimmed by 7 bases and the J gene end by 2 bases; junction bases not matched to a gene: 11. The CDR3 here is CASTLTGQGAGNYGYTF. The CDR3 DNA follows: TGTGCCAGTACCCTTACGGGACAGGGGGCTGGGAACTATGGCTACACCTTC.

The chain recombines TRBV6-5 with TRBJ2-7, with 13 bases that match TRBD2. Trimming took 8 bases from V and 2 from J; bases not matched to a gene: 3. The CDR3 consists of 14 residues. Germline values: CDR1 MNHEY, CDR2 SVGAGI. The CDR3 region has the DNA TGTGCCAGCCTGGGACTAGCGGGGCCCTACGAGCAGTACTTC. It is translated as CASLGLAGPYEQYF.

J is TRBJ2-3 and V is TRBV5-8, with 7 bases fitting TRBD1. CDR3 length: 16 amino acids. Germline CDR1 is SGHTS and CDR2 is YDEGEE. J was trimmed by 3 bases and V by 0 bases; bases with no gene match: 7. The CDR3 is CASSLAVYRGTDTQYF. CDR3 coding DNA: TGTGCCAGCAGCTTGGCCGTTTACAGGGGAACAGATACGCAGTATTTT.

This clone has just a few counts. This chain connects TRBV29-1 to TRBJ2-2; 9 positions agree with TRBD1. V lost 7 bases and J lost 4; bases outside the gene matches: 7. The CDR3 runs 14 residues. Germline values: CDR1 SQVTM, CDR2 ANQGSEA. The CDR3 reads CSGGQGPVTGELFF. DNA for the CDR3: TGCAGCGGAGGACAGGGGCCGGTCACCGGGGAGCTGTTTTTT.

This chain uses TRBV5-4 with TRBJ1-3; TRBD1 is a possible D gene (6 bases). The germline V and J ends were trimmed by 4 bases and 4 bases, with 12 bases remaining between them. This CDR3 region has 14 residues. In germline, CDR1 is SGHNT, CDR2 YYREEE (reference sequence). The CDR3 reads CASSEQGSGNTIYF. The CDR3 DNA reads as TGTGCCAGCAGCGAGCAGGGGTCGGGAAACACCATATATTTT.

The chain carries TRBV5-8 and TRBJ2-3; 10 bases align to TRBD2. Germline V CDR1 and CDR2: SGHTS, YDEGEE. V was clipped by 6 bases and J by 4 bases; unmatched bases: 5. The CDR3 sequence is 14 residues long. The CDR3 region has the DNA TGTGCCAGCACGAGCGGGAGGGTCCCAGATACGCAGTATTTT. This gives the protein CASTSGRVPDTQYF.

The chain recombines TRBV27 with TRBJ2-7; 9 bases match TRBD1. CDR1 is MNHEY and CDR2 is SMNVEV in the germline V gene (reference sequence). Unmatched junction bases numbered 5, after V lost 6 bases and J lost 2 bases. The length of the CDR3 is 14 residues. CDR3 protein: CASRDRGRAYEQYF. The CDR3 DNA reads TGTGCCAGCAGGGACAGGGGAAGGGCCTACGAGCAGTACTTC.

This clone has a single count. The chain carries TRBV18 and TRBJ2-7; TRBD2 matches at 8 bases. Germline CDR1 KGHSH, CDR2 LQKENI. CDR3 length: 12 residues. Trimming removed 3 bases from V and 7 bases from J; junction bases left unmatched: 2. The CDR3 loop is CASSPGRVEQYF. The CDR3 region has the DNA TGTGCCAGCTCACCCGGGAGGGTTGAGCAGTACTTC.

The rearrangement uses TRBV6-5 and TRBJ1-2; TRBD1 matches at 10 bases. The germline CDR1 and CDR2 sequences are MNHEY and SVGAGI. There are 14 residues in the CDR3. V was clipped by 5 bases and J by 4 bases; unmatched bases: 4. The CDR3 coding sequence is TGTGCCAGCAGTACCGGGACAGGGGCCTATGGCTACACCTTC. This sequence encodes CASSTGTGAYGYTF.

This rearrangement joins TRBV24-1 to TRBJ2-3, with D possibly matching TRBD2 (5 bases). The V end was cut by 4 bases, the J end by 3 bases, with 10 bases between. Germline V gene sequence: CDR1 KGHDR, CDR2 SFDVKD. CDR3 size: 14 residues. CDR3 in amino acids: CATSEPGKTDTQYF. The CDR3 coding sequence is TGTGCCACCAGTGAACCGGGGAAAACAGATACGCAGTATTTT.

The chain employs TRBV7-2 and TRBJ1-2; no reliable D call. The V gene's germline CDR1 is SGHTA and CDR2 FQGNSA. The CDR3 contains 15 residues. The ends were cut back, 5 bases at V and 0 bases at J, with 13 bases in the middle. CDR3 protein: CASSLRTVANYGYTF. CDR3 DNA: TGTGCCAGCAGCCTTAGAACAGTAGCTAACTATGGCTACACCTTC.

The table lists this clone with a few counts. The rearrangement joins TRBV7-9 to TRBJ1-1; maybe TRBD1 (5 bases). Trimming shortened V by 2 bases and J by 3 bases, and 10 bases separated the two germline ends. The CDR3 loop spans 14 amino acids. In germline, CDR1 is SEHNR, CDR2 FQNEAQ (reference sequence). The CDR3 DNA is TGTGCCAGCAGCTTAATAGCGGGGGACACTGAAGCTTTCTTT. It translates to CASSLIAGDTEAFF.

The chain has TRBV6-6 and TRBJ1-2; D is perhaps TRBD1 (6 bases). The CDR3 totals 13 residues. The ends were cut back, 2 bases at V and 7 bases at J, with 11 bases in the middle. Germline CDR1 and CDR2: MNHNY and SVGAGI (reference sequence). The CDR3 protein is CASSYNDRSGYTF. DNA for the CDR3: TGTGCCAGCAGTTACAACGACAGGAGTGGCTACACCTTC.

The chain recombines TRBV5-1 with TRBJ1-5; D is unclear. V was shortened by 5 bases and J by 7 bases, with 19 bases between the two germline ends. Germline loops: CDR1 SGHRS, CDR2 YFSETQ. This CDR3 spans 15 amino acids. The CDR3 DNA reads TGCGCCAGCAGACCGACGAACTCGGGTAACCAGCCCCAGCATTTT. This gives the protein CASRPTNSGNQPQHF.

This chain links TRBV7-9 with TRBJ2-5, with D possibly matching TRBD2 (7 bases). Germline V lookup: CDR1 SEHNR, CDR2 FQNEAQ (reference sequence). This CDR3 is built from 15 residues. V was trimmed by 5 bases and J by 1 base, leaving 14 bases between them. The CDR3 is CASSPLGGAQETQYF. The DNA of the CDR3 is TGTGCCAGCAGCCCCTTAGGGGGGGCCCAAGAGACCCAGTACTTC. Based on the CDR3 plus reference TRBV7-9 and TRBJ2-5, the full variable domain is DTGVSQNPRHKITKRGQNVTFRCDPISEHNRLYWYRQTLGQGPEFLTYFQNEAQLEKSRLLSDRFSAERPKGSFSTLEIQRTEQGDSAMYLCASSPLGGAQETQYFGPGTRLLVL.

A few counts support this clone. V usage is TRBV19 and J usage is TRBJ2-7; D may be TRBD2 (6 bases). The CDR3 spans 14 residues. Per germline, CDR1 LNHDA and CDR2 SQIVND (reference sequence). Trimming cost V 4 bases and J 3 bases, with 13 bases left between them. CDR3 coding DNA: TGTGCCAGTAGTACCGGGACTGTTAACTACGAGCAGTACTTC. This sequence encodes CASSTGTVNYEQYF.

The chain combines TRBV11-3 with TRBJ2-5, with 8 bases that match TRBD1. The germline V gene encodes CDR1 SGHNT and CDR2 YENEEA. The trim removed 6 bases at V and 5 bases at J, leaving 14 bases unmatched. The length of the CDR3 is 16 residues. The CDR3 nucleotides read TGTGCCAGCAGTTCCGGACAGGGTGGTCAATCGGAGACCCAGTACTTC. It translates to CASSSGQGGQSETQYF. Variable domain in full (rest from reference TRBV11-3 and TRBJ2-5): EAGVVQSPRYKIIEKKQPVAFWCNPISGHNTLYWYLQNLGQGPELLIRYENEEAVDDSQLPKDRFSAERLKGVDSTLKIQPAELGDSAVYLCASSSGQGGQSETQYFGPGTRLLVL.

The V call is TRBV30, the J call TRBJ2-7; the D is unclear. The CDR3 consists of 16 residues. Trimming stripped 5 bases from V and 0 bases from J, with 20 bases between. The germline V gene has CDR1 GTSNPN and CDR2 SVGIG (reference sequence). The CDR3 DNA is TGTGCCTGGGCCCCCTCGGGTGACCCGAGCTCCTACGAGCAGTACTTC. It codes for CAWAPSGDPSSYEQYF.

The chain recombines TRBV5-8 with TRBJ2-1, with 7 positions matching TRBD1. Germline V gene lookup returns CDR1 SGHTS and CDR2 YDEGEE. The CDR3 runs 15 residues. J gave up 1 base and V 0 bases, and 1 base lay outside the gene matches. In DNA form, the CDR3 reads TGTGCCAGCAGCTTGGGACAGGGATCCTACAATGAGCAGTTCTTC. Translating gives CASSLGQGSYNEQFF.

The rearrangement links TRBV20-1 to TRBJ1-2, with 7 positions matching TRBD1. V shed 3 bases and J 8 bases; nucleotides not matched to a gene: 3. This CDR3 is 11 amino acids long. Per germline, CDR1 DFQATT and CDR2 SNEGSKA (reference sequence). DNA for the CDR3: TGCAGTGCTAGGCCGACAGGGGGCTACACCTTC. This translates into CSARPTGGYTF.

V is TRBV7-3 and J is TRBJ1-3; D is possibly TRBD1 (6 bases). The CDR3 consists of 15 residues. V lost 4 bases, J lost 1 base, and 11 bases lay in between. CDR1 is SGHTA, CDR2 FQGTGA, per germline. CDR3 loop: CASSSQGLSGNTIYF. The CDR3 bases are TGTGCCAGCAGCTCACAGGGTCTGTCTGGAAACACCATATATTTT. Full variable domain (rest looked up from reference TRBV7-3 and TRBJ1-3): GAGVSQTPSNKVTEKGKYVELRCDPISGHTALYWYRQSLGQGPEFLIYFQGTGAADDSGLPNDRFFAVRPEGSVSTLKIQRTERGDSAVYLCASSSQGLSGNTIYFGEGSWLTVV.

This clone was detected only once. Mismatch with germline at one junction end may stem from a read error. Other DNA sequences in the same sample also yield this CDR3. This CDR3 is CASSQQATGELFF. In DNA form, the CDR3 reads TGCGCCAGCAGCCAGCAGGCAACCGGAGAGCTGTTTTTT. The chain uses TRBV4-1 and TRBJ2-2; unclear D gene. Germline V CDR1 and CDR2: MGHRA, YSYEKL. This CDR3 contains 13 residues.

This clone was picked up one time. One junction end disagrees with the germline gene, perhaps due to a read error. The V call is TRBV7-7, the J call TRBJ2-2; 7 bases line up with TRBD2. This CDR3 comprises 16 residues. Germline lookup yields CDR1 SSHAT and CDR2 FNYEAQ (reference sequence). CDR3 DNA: TGTGCTAGCAGCTTAGGCTTAGCGGGGAACACCGGGGAGCTGTTTTTT. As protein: CASSLGLAGNTGELFF.

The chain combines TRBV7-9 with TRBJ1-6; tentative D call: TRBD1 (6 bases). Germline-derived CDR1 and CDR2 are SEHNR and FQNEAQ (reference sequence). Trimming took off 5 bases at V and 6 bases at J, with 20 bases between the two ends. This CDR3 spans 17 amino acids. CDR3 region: CASSPPGRGGSNSPLHF. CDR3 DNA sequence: TGTGCCAGCAGCCCCCCGGGAAGGGGGGGTTCTAATTCACCCCTCCACTTT.

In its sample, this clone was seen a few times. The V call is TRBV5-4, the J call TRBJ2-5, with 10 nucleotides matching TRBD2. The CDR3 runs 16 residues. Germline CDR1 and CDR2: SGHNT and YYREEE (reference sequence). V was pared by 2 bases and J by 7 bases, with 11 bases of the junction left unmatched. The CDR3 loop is CASSLSGRAATSTQYF. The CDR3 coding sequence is TGTGCCAGCAGCTTAAGCGGGAGGGCCGCGACATCGACCCAGTACTTC.

This CDR3 is CASSLRRGLSPLHF. DNA of the CDR3: TGTGCCAGCAGCTTGCGCAGGGGGCTTTCACCCCTCCACTTT. V usage is TRBV11-1 and J usage is TRBJ1-6; TRBD1 agrees at 8 bases. V was clipped by 3 bases and J by 9 bases; unmatched bases: 4. The germline V gene encodes CDR1 SGHAT and CDR2 FQDESV (reference sequence). CDR3 length: 14 amino acids.

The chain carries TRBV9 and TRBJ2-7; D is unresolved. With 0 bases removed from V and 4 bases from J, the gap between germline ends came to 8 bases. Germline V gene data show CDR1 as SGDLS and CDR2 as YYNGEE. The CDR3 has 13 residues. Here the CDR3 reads CASSVEWQYEQYF. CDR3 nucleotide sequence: TGTGCCAGCAGCGTAGAATGGCAGTACGAGCAGTACTTC. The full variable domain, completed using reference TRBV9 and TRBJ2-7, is DSGVTQTPKHLITATGQRVTLRCSPRSGDLSVYWYQQSLDQGLQFLIQYYNGEERAKGNILERFSAQQFPDLHSELNLSSLELGDSALYFCASSVEWQYEQYFGPGTRLTVT.